This passage covers 5 T cell receptor beta chains from one sample sequenced in a study of quantifying T cell responses using KT2 cells. For the study at large: RNA was reverse transcribed with TCR alpha and beta constant-region primers.

An oligo carrying a UMI was ligated to the cDNA 3' end. An equimolar mix of RC1.1 and RC1.2 primed the beta chain across TRBC1 and TRBC2. MiXCR, run by TCRdb on the UMI-ligation and nested PCR reads, gives a single entry per CDR3 protein. In the table there are 25,000 to 35,000 distinct CDR3 sequences, roughly 7.2% of which are singletons. The source material was PBMCs spiked with cells of the T cell clone KT2. The receptors originated from a human donor.

This chain connects TRBV18 to TRBJ2-7, with D possibly matching TRBD2 (5 bases). The CDR3 loop spans 14 amino acids. Trimming stripped 2 bases from V and 3 bases from J, with 11 bases between. Per the germline V gene, CDR1 is KGHSH and CDR2 is LQKENI. The CDR3 protein is CASSPNGDGYEQYF. The CDR3 DNA is TGTGCCAGCTCACCAAACGGGGATGGCTACGAGCAGTACTTC.

In its sample, this clonotype was seen a few times. The CDR3 DNA reads TGTGCCAGCAGTGAGGACAGGGCAACTAATGAAAAACTGTTTTTT. Its protein is CASSEDRATNEKLFF. J is TRBJ1-4 and V is TRBV6-4; 8 nucleotides match TRBD1. Losses at the gene ends were 3 bases for V and 0 bases for J; bases not matched to a gene: 0. Germline V gene lookup returns CDR1 MRHNA and CDR2 SNTAGT. This CDR3 comprises 15 residues.

This clonotype was observed many times. J is TRBJ1-6 and V is TRBV27; perhaps TRBD1 as D (5 bases). CDR1 is MNHEY, CDR2 SMNVEV, per germline (reference sequence). V lost 8 bases and J lost 1, with 24 bases in between. The CDR3 loop spans 19 amino acids. The chain's CDR3 is CASLIDEPGRQSYNSPLHF. In DNA form, the CDR3 reads TGTGCCAGCCTAATTGACGAACCGGGACGGCAATCCTATAATTCACCCCTCCACTTT.

The chain joins TRBV12-3 or TRBV12-4 to TRBJ2-2, with D possibly called TRBD1 or TRBD2 (6 bases each). Trimming took off 5 bases at V and 0 bases at J, with 16 bases between the two ends. The CDR3 totals 17 residues. CDR3 amino acids: CASSPGGLNPNTGELFF. Written as DNA, the CDR3 is TGTGCCAGCAGTCCCGGGGGCTTAAATCCGAACACCGGGGAGCTGTTTTTT.

The chain is built from TRBV12-3 or TRBV12-4 and TRBJ1-2; 7 bases are shared with TRBD1. This CDR3 has 14 amino acids. The V and J ends lost 6 bases and 8 bases, in that order; junction bases with no gene match: 12. The CDR3: CASSDTRTGHGYTF. For the CDR3, the DNA is TGTGCCAGCAGCGATACCCGGACAGGTCACGGCTACACCTTC.